This T cell receptor beta chain emerged from a study of T cell responses to AZD1222 COVID-19 vaccine. Turning to the study itself: Timing groups of about 4 and about 12 weeks for second doses were pooled. Study conclusions and caveats: Most donors were white British and more were female, and clonal diversity was possibly underestimated. CD4 TCRs linked to vaccination spanned spike, dominating at 160-218 and 743-854. Baseline serology detected seropositivity in only 5 to 7 AZD1222 recipients.

Trimming shortened V by 6 bases and J by 7 bases, and 13 bases separated the two germline ends. The CDR3 covers 12 residues. Concerning this clone: The antigen is undetermined.

TCRdb's copy holds only in-frame clones and misses some; the assay was immunoSEQ multiplex PCR. The repertoire includes 160,000 or so clones, 80% to 95% of them detected once, and approximately 4.7% sits in the top ten. This specimen was peripheral blood, taken on day 0 of AZD1222 vaccination. The sequence was obtained from an adult in good health. This chain joins TRBV12-3 or TRBV12-4 and TRBJ2-7; D uncertain. CDR3 nucleotides: TGTGCCAGCAGCCGAAGCTTGGGGGAGCAGTACTTC. Translating gives CASSRSLGEQYF.